A selection of T cell receptor beta chains follows, all from one sample in a study of human T cells and chemical hapten exposure. TCRdb reprocessed the RACE reads via MiXCR and lists one record per CDR3 protein. The sample consists of about 40,000 distinct CDR3 sequences, approximately 10% of them appearing once. The specimen comprised whole blood, sampled in connection with sensitization to the hapten diphenylcyclopropenone (DPC). The origin of the receptors is a man aged 25 to 40 with alopecia areata. Some clones in this sample may be carry-over from other donors' samples. CDR3s include the opening cysteine and the closing phenylalanine or tryptophan. The D gene is left open where the match is weak. Not all rows give a size; the values are once, few, many and, for expanded clones, a class.

j_gene | d_gene | v_gene | abundance | CDR3nt | CDR3aa
TRBJ1-5 | TRBD1 | TRBV18 | - | TGTGCCAGCTCAGACCGACAGGGCGGGAATCAGCCCCAGCATTTT | CASSDRQGGNQPQHF
TRBJ1-6 | TRBD1 | TRBV12-3/TRBV12-4 | - | TGTGCCAGCAGCCCCGGGACAGGGGACTCACCCCTCCACTTT | CASSPGTGDSPLHF
TRBJ2-1 | - | TRBV12-3/TRBV12-4 | few | TGTGCCAGCAGTTTTCGAGCAGGAATTAGCAATGAGCAGTTCTTC | CASSFRAGISNEQFF
TRBJ2-1 | TRBD1 | TRBV5-1 | - | TGCGCCAGCACCCTGGACAGGAACAATGAGCAGTTCTTC | CASTLDRNNEQFF
TRBJ2-7 | - | TRBV5-1 | many | TGCGCCAGCAGCCCCCGGAGTAGTACCTACGAGCAGTACTTC | CASSPRSSTYEQYF
TRBJ2-7 | TRBD2 | TRBV29-1 | many | TGCAGCGTTGAAGATGATAACCGACTAGCGGGGGGGCCCTACGAGCAGTACTTC | CSVEDDNRLAGGPYEQYF
TRBJ2-1 | - | TRBV10-3 | few | TGTGCCATCAAAGACCCTAGCGTCACTGAGCAGTTCTTC | CAIKDPSVTEQFF
TRBJ2-2 | TRBD1 | TRBV9 | few | TGTGCCAGCAGGGCGACAGGGGCGAACACCGGGGAGCTGTTTTTT | CASRATGANTGELFF
TRBJ1-1 | - | TRBV12-3/TRBV12-4 | many | TGTGCCAGCAGTCGAATTCCGGGAACAGAAGCTTTCTTT | CASSRIPGTEAFF
TRBJ2-5 | - | TRBV5-1 | few | TGCGCCAGCAGCTTGGCCAGGCGAGTCCAAGAGACCCAGTACTTC | CASSLARRVQETQYF
TRBJ1-2 | TRBD1 | TRBV6-6 | many | TGTGCCAGCATCCAGACAGGGATAGCCCATGGCTACACCTTC | CASIQTGIAHGYTF
TRBJ1-5 | - | TRBV19 | - | TGTGCCAGTACCCTGGGGGTTGTCAGCAATCAGCCCCAGCATTTT | CASTLGVVSNQPQHF
TRBJ2-7 | TRBD1 | TRBV28 | many | TGTGCCAGCGGGGGGACAGGGGTCTTC | CASGGTGVF
TRBJ1-1 | - | TRBV5-8 | few | TGTGCCAGCAGCTTGGCCTCGAATCGGGGTGAAGCTTTCTTT | CASSLASNRGEAFF
TRBJ1-1 | - | TRBV7-3 | - | TGTGCCAGCAGCTTAGAAGGATCCTTCATGAACACTGAAGCTTTCTTT | CASSLEGSFMNTEAFF
TRBJ1-1 | - | TRBV12-3/TRBV12-4 | many | TGTGCCAGCAGTTTACCAGATCCCTACACTGAAGCTTTCTTT | CASSLPDPYTEAFF
TRBJ2-6 | TRBD1 | TRBV7-9 | once | TGTGCCAGCAGCTTAGTGCAGGGGGCTGGGGCCAACGTCCTGACTTTC | CASSLVQGAGANVLTF
TRBJ1-6 | TRBD1 | TRBV20-1 | - | TGCAGTGCTGGTCCTCAGGGGGCGCTTCCTAATTCACCCCTCCACTTT | CSAGPQGALPNSPLHF
TRBJ2-1 | - | TRBV7-8 | many | TGTGCCAGCAGCTCCCGAACCGATGAGCAGTTCTTC | CASSSRTDEQFF
TRBJ1-1 | - | TRBV6-6 | once | TGTGCCGGCAGCAAGACTCCAGGTTCGTACACTGAAGCTTTCTTT | CAGSKTPGSYTEAFF
TRBJ2-3 | - | TRBV3-1 | many | TGTGCCAGCAGCCAAGACCCAGCTAGCACAGATACGCAGTATTTT | CASSQDPASTDTQYF
TRBJ1-2 | - | TRBV28 | few | TGTGCCAGCAGTCCCCAACTCTATGGCTACACCTTC | CASSPQLYGYTF
TRBJ2-2 | - | TRBV10-1 | few | TGCGCCAGCAGTGAATTTCCCGTCACCGGGGAGCTGTTTTTT | CASSEFPVTGELFF
TRBJ1-3 | - | TRBV7-9 | many | TGTGCCAGCAGCTTAGCCGAACGTGGAAACACCATATATTTT | CASSLAERGNTIYF
TRBJ2-7 | - | TRBV4-1 | - | TGCGCCAGCAGCTCCCGGCCCTACGAGCAGTACTTC | CASSSRPYEQYF
TRBJ1-5 | - | TRBV5-1 | few | TGCGCCAGCAGCTTTTGGCCTAATCAGCCCCAGCATTTT | CASSFWPNQPQHF
TRBJ2-5 | TRBD2 | TRBV5-1 | - | TGCGCCAGCAGCTTGTTTAGCGGGAGCCAAGAGACCCAGTACTTC | CASSLFSGSQETQYF
TRBJ2-2 | TRBD1 | TRBV12-3/TRBV12-4 | many | TGTGCCAGCAGGCAATTCCGGGACAGAAAAACTCACACCGGGGAGCTGTTTTTT | CASRQFRDRKTHTGELFF
TRBJ2-3 | - | TRBV5-1 | few | TGCGCCAGCAGCCACGTAGGCGGCACAGATACGCAGTATTTT | CASSHVGGTDTQYF
TRBJ2-3 | - | TRBV24-1 | many | TGTGCCACCAGTGAAGGCCGCGAGCAGTATTTT | CATSEGREQYF
TRBJ1-2 | - | TRBV7-2 | few | TGTGCCAGCACCTTCGGCCAGGGAGCTAACTATGGCTACACCTTC | CASTFGQGANYGYTF
TRBJ2-3 | - | TRBV7-6 | few | TGTGCCAGCAGCTTCTCTTCGGGGGGCAGGTCCACAGATACGCAGTATTTT | CASSFSSGGRSTDTQYF
TRBJ2-5 | - | TRBV29-1 | many | TGCAGCGTTGATAGCGGAGAGACCCAGTACTTC | CSVDSGETQYF
TRBJ2-2 | - | TRBV7-8 | - | TGTGCCAGCAGCTTAGGACAGGAATCCGGGGAGCTGTTTTTT | CASSLGQESGELFF
TRBJ2-5 | TRBD2 | TRBV12-3/TRBV12-4 | many | TGTGCCAGCAGTTCCGGGACTAGCCGATACGAGACCCAGTACTTC | CASSSGTSRYETQYF
TRBJ1-5 | TRBD1 | TRBV9 | few | TGTGCCAGCAGCGTTACAGGGGGCAATCAGCCCCAGCATTTT | CASSVTGGNQPQHF
TRBJ1-2 | - | TRBV7-3 | many | TGTGCCAGCAGCTCGGAACCCGGGACTAACTATGGCTACACCTTC | CASSSEPGTNYGYTF
TRBJ2-6 | TRBD1 | TRBV2 | many | TGTGCCAGCAGTGAGTTTCTGTCCCGACAGGGTCAGAGCTCTGGGGCCAACGTCCTGACTTTC | CASSEFLSRQGQSSGANVLTF
TRBJ2-3 | TRBD2 | TRBV2 | - | TGTGCCAGCAGTGGGGACTATGGAAGCACAGATACGCAGTATTTT | CASSGDYGSTDTQYF
TRBJ2-6 | TRBD1 | TRBV15 | many | TGTGCCACCAGCAGCGCTACAGGGGCGGCTGGGGCCAACGTCCTGACTTTC | CATSSATGAAGANVLTF
TRBJ2-1 | - | TRBV2 | many | TGTGCCAGCCTCGGTAATGAGCAGTTCTTC | CASLGNEQFF
TRBJ2-3 | TRBD1 | TRBV7-9 | many | TGTGCCAGCAGCCTTGAGGGGACAGGAAGGTCAGATACGCAGTATTTT | CASSLEGTGRSDTQYF
TRBJ1-6 | TRBD1 | TRBV20-1 | many | TGCAGTGCTAGAGATCCTTCAGGGACAGGTCTGAATTCACCCCTCCACTTT | CSARDPSGTGLNSPLHF
TRBJ1-6 | - | TRBV5-1 | many | TGCGCCAGCAGCGACAGGTTACAAGACTCACCCCTCCACTTT | CASSDRLQDSPLHF
TRBJ1-2 | TRBD1 | TRBV12-3/TRBV12-4 | - | TGTGCCAGCGGACAGGGAAACTATGGCTACACCTTC | CASGQGNYGYTF
TRBJ2-3 | - | TRBV5-1 | few | TGCGCCAGCAGCCGGGGATTTTCGGGCACAGATACGCAGTATTTT | CASSRGFSGTDTQYF
TRBJ2-5 | - | TRBV7-9 | few | TGTGCCAGCAGCTACCGGGACACCAAGACCCAGTACTTC | CASSYRDTKTQYF
TRBJ2-6 | TRBD2 | TRBV6-6 | - | TGTGCCAGCAGTTACGACCAAGTGGCTAGCGGGAGGTCTGGTGGGGCCAACGTCCTGACTTTC | CASSYDQVASGRSGGANVLTF
TRBJ1-1 | - | TRBV7-6 | few | TGTGCCAGCAGCTTAACGGCAGGGATCGGAGGGGTTCGAGCTTTCTTT | CASSLTAGIGGVRAFF
TRBJ2-3 | - | TRBV12-3/TRBV12-4 | many | TGTGCCAGCCTAGCGACCGGGAGCACAGATACGCAGTATTTT | CASLATGSTDTQYF
TRBJ1-1 | - | TRBV6-1 | many | TGTGCCAGCAGTGAATCGATGAGAGAGACTGAAGCTTTCTTT | CASSESMRETEAFF
TRBJ1-2 | - | TRBV7-9 | many | TGTGCCAGCAGCTTAGTCCTATCAGGGGATGGCTACACCTTC | CASSLVLSGDGYTF